These T cell receptor beta chains were read from a single sample in a study of T cells in Graves' hyperthyroidism and ophthalmopathy. TCRdb analysed the multiplex PCR reads with MiXCR anew, one entry per CDR3 protein. The table has a few hundred thousand distinct CDR3 sequences, about 20% seen once. The specimen was blood. Source of these receptors: a man in his late teens or twenties with Graves' hyperthyroidism. Both conserved end residues are part of each CDR3. Fields, in order: V gene, J gene, D gene, clone size, CDR3 DNA, CDR3 protein. A D gene is named only where the DNA matches it firmly. Size values are once, few and many counts, or a class for expanded clones, and some rows have none.

TRBV6-5	TRBJ1-1	-	-	TGTGCCAGCAGTTACTCTTCTGGAAGACTGATCGCTTTCTTT	CASSYSSGRLIAFF
TRBV6-5	TRBJ2-7	TRBD1	many	TGTGCCAGCAGTAACCTCCAAGGGGGCCCGACCTACGAGCAGTACTTC	CASSNLQGGPTYEQYF
TRBV2	TRBJ1-1	TRBD1	many	TGTGCCAGCGACAGGGATGAAACGAACACTGAAGCTTTCTTT	CASDRDETNTEAFF
TRBV20-1	TRBJ2-7	TRBD1	once	TGCAGTGCTTGGGACAGGGGTTACGAGCAGTACTTC	CSAWDRGYEQYF
TRBV4-1	TRBJ1-5	-	many	TGCGCCAGCAGCCAAGTCGCCGGGCAGCCCCAGCATTTT	CASSQVAGQPQHF
TRBV28	TRBJ1-2	-	-	TGTGCCAGCAGAGAGACCGAAACAGGTACTAACTATAGCTACACCTTC	CASRETETGTNYSYTF
TRBV6-1	TRBJ2-1	-	many	TGTGCCAGCAGTGAAGACGTCGGGACTAATGAGCAGTTCTTC	CASSEDVGTNEQFF
TRBV20-1	TRBJ2-6	-	-	TGCAGTGCCCGTCTCAGCTCTGGGGCCAACGTCCTGACTTTC	CSARLSSGANVLTF
TRBV28	TRBJ1-5	-	-	TGTGCCAGCAGTTCCCTCGGCAGCTACAATCAGCCCCAGCATTTT	CASSSLGSYNQPQHF
TRBV6-1	TRBJ1-1	-	many	TGTGCCAGCTCAAGTATCCCCGGCGGCAGGGACACTGAAGCTTTCTTT	CASSSIPGGRDTEAFF
TRBV6-1	TRBJ2-5	-	-	TGTGCCAGCAGACCCCGACAGCTCCAAGAGACCCAGTACTTC	CASRPRQLQETQYF
TRBV6-2/TRBV6-3	TRBJ1-5	-	many	TGTGCCAGCAAGGCAGGCCAGGGGAATCAGCCCCAGCATTTT	CASKAGQGNQPQHF
TRBV2	TRBJ1-1	-	many	TGTGCCAGCAGAAGAATTATAGGGAACACTGAAGCTTTCTTT	CASRRIIGNTEAFF
TRBV29-1	TRBJ1-2	TRBD1	many	TGCAGCGCCTTGGACAGGCCTAACTATGGCTACACCTTC	CSALDRPNYGYTF
TRBV28	TRBJ2-2	TRBD2	-	TGTGCCAGCAGCTTCCTAGCGGGACACACCGGGGAGCTGTTTTTT	CASSFLAGHTGELFF
TRBV28	TRBJ1-1	-	many	TGTGCCAGCAGCCAACAGGGAGGCGACACTGAAGCTTTCTTT	CASSQQGGDTEAFF
TRBV12-3/TRBV12-4	TRBJ1-3	TRBD1	many	TGTGCCAGCAGGGGACAGGGAGGAACTGGAAACACCATATATTTT	CASRGQGGTGNTIYF
TRBV11-1	TRBJ1-1	-	many	TGTGCCAGCAGCTTGGCCGGGACGGGGAACACTGAAGCTTTCTTT	CASSLAGTGNTEAFF
TRBV2	TRBJ1-6	TRBD1	-	TGTGCCAGCAGATCGGACAGGTCTAATTCACCCCTCCACTTT	CASRSDRSNSPLHF